These 14 T cell receptor beta chains were sequenced from one sample in a study of OX40 agonist ivuxolimab in advanced cancers. Some clones are missing from TCRdb's copy, which holds only in-frame ones; the method was immunoSEQ multiplex PCR. Among roughly 90,000 clones listed, roughly 93% were seen once. Sequences were derived from CD4+ or CD8+ T cells sorted from blood, sampled in a trial of the OX40 agonist ivuxolimab. Receptors were obtained from an adult with an advanced solid tumor such as melanoma, head and neck, liver or kidney cancer.

The rearrangement joins TRBV11-1 to TRBJ2-5; 9 nucleotides line up with TRBD1. The CDR3 has 13 amino acids. Germline CDR1 reads SGHAT; CDR2 reads FQDESV (reference sequence). Losses at the gene ends were 5 bases for V and 5 bases for J; bases not matched to a gene: 3. CDR3 sequence: CASSRDRGETQYF. DNA for the CDR3: TGTGCCAGCAGCCGCGACAGGGGGGAGACCCAGTACTTC.

The J gene is TRBJ2-7, the V gene TRBV19; 8 bases fit TRBD2. Germline CDR1 and CDR2: LNHDA and SQIVND (reference sequence). Trimming cost V 6 bases and J 0 bases; bases outside gene matches: 7. The CDR3 is made up of 15 amino acids. CDR3 sequence: CASSLSGEGSYEQYF. CDR3 nucleotides: TGTGCCAGTAGCCTTAGCGGGGAAGGCTCCTACGAGCAGTACTTC.

The chain links TRBV11-2 to TRBJ2-7; no clear D gene. Per germline, CDR1 SGHAT and CDR2 FQNNGV. CDR3 length: 15 residues. The V gene lost 0 bases and the J gene lost 0 bases, with 9 bases spanning the gap. CDR3: CASSLDRRHSYEQYF. CDR3 nucleotides: TGTGCCAGCAGCTTAGATCGCAGGCACTCCTACGAGCAGTACTTC. The variable domain in full, with the rest retrieved from reference TRBV11-2 and TRBJ2-7, is EAGVAQSPRYKIIEKRQSVAFWCNPISGHATLYWYQQILGQGPKLLIQFQNNGVVDDSQLPKDRFSAERLKGVDSTLKIQPAKLEDSAVYLCASSLDRRHSYEQYFGPGTRLTVT.

CDR3 DNA sequence: TGTGCCAGCAGCAGGGACTACTACAATGAGCAGTTCTTC. Its translation is CASSRDYYNEQFF. The chain has TRBV6-5 and TRBJ2-1; 7 nucleotides agree with TRBD2. CDR3 size: 13 residues. CDR1 is MNHEY, CDR2 SVGAGI, per germline. The V and J ends lost 6 bases and 3 bases, in that order; junction bases with no gene match: 2.

This clone has only a few counts. The V call is TRBV6-1, the J call TRBJ1-5; D possibly corresponds to TRBD1 (5 bases). Trimming shortened V by 2 bases and J by 2 bases, and 19 bases separated the two germline ends. Germline CDR1 and CDR2: MNHNS and SASEGT. The CDR3 length is 18 residues. CDR3 coding DNA: TGTGCCAGCAGTGAAATCCCCCAGGGTATTTGGGGCAATCAGCCCCAGCATTTT. This gives the protein CASSEIPQGIWGNQPQHF.

This sequence joins TRBV19 and TRBJ1-5, with D possibly being TRBD1 (5 bases). Germline values: CDR1 LNHDA, CDR2 SQIVND (reference sequence). This CDR3 has 14 residues. The V end lost 6 bases, the J end lost 6 bases, and 15 bases lay between the germline ends. The CDR3 loop reads CASRGQGERQPQHF. In DNA form, the CDR3 reads TGTGCCAGTAGGGGCCAGGGAGAACGTCAGCCCCAGCATTTT.

This chain connects TRBV19 to TRBJ2-6; D gene unclear. CDR3 length equals 11 residues. V was cut by 4 bases and J by 7 bases, with 2 bases left in between. Germline CDR1 reads LNHDA; CDR2 reads SQIVND (reference sequence). This chain's CDR3 is CASSRANVLTF. The CDR3 DNA sequence: TGTGCCAGTAGTAGAGCCAACGTCCTGACTTTC.

This clone appeared a single time. This chain links TRBV9 with TRBJ2-1; 16 bases map to TRBD2. This CDR3 is 19 amino acids long. J lost 8 bases, V lost 0 bases, and 11 bases had no gene match. Germline V gene sequence: CDR1 SGDLS, CDR2 YYNGEE. CDR3 DNA: TGTGCCAGCAGCGTAGGTGTTGGGACTAGCGGGAGGGTTCCCCATGAGCAGTTCTTC. Amino acid sequence: CASSVGVGTSGRVPHEQFF.

The V and J genes are TRBV30 and TRBJ1-1, with 7 nucleotides matching TRBD1. CDR3 length equals 14 residues. V lost 7 bases and J lost 6; bases outside the gene matches: 14. Per germline, CDR1 GTSNPN and CDR2 SVGIG (reference sequence). The DNA for the CDR3 is TGTGCCTCCAGACCAGGGACAGCGATCTCTGAAGCTTTCTTT. Protein sequence: CASRPGTAISEAFF.

The CDR3 nucleotides read TGTGCCAGCAGTTCGACAGGACAGGGCTACGAGCAGTACTTC. Translating gives CASSSTGQGYEQYF. This chain joins TRBV6-5 and TRBJ2-7; 8 positions agree with TRBD1. Germline-derived CDR1 and CDR2 are MNHEY and SVGAGI. This CDR3 comprises 14 residues. The V segment lost 4 bases and the J segment 3 bases; nucleotides outside the gene matches: 5.

This chain uses TRBV5-6 with TRBJ1-2; D is ambiguous. The CDR3 is made up of 15 amino acids. The V and J ends lost 0 bases and 0 bases respectively, with 9 bases between them. Germline assignment: CDR1 SGHDT and CDR2 YYEEEE. The CDR3 coding sequence is TGTGCCAGCAGCTTGGTGGGTCCAGCTAACTATGGCTACACCTTC. Residues: CASSLVGPANYGYTF.

The chain couples TRBV25-1 to TRBJ2-5, with 8 bases identical to TRBD1. This CDR3 is 15 amino acids long. V was clipped by 2 bases and J by 1 base; unmatched bases: 3. Germline V lookup: CDR1 MGHDK, CDR2 SYGVNS. This CDR3 reads CASSEPGTGQETQYF. CDR3 DNA sequence: TGTGCCAGCAGTGAACCCGGGACAGGCCAAGAGACCCAGTACTTC.

This chain joins TRBV4-1 and TRBJ2-3, with 7 bases that match TRBD1. Unmatched junction bases numbered 8, after V lost 0 bases and J lost 2 bases. The germline V gene encodes CDR1 MGHRA and CDR2 YSYEKL. The CDR3 is 17 residues long. This CDR3 reads CASSQERGGGFTDTQYF. The CDR3 coding sequence is TGCGCCAGCAGCCAAGAAAGAGGGGGCGGGTTCACAGATACGCAGTATTTT.

CDR3 protein: CASSLNSGGQETQYF. The CDR3, as DNA: TGTGCCAGCAGTTTAAATAGCGGGGGACAAGAGACCCAGTACTTC. V is TRBV6-6 and J is TRBJ2-5, with 9 nucleotides matching TRBD2. CDR1 MNHNY and CDR2 SVGAGI come from the germline V gene (reference sequence). The V gene end was trimmed by 4 bases and the J gene end by 2 bases; junction bases not matched to a gene: 5. The CDR3 sequence is 15 residues long.